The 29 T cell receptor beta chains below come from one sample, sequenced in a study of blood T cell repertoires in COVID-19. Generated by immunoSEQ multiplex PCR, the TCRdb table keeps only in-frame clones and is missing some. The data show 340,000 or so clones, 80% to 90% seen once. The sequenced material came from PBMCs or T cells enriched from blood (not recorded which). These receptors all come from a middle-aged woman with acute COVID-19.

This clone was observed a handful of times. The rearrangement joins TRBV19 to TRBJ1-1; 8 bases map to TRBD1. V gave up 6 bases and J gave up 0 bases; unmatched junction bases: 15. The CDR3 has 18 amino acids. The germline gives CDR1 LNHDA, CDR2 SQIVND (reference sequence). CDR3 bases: TGTGCCAGTAGGCTTCGACCCGGGACAGGAGGGATGAACACTGAAGCTTTCTTT. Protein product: CASRLRPGTGGMNTEAFF.

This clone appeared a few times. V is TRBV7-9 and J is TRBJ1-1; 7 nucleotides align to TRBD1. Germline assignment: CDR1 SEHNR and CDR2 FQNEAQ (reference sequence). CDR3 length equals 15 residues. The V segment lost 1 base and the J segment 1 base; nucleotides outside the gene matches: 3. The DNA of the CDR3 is TGTGCCAGCAGCTTAGGGGACAGATGGAACACTGAAGCTTTCTTT. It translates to CASSLGDRWNTEAFF.

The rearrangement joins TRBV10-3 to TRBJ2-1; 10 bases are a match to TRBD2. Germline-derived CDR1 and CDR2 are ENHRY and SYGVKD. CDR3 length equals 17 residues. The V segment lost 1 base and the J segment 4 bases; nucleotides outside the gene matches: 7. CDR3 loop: CAISEWLAGAQYNEQFF. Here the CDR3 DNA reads TGTGCCATCAGTGAGTGGCTAGCGGGGGCCCAATACAATGAGCAGTTCTTC.

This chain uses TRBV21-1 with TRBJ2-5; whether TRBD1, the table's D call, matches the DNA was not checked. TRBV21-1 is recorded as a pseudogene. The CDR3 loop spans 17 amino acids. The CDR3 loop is CASSKRSDRELCETQYF. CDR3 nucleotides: TGTGCCAGCAGTAAAAGGTCCGACAGGGAGTTATGCGAGACCCAGTACTTC.

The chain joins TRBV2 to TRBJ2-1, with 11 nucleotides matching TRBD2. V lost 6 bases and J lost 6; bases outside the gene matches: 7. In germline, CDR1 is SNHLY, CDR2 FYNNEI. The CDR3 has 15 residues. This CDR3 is CASSPTSGSANEQFF. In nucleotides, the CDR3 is TGTGCCAGCAGCCCCACTAGCGGGAGTGCCAATGAGCAGTTCTTC. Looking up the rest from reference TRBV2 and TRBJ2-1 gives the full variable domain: EPEVTQTPSHQVTQMGQEVILRCVPISNHLYFYWYRQILGQKVEFLVSFYNNEISEKSEIFDDQFSVERPDGSNFTLKIRSTKLEDSAMYFCASSPTSGSANEQFFGPGTRLTVL.

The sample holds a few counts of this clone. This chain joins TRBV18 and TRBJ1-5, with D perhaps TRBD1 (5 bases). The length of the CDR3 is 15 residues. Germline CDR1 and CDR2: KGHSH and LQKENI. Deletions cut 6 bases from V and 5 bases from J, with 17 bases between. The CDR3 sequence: CASSLGGGGYQPQHF. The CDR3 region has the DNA TGTGCCAGCTCGCTGGGGGGTGGGGGATATCAGCCCCAGCATTTT. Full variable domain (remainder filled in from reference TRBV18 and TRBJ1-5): NAGVMQNPRHLVRRRGQEARLRCSPMKGHSHVYWYRQLPEEGLKFMVYLQKENIIDESGMPKERFSAEFPKEGPSILRIQQVVRGDSAAYFCASSLGGGGYQPQHFGDGTRLSIL.

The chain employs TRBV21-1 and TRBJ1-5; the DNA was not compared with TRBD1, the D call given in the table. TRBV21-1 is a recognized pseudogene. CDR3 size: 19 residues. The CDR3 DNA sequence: TGTGCCAGCAGCAAAGGATTGACAGGGTCACGGTATAGCAATCAGCCCCAGCATTTT. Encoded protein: CASSKGLTGSRYSNQPQHF.

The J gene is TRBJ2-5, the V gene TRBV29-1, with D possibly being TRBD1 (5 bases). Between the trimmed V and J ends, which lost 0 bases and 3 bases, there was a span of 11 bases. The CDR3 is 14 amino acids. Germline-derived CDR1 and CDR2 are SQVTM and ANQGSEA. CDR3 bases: TGCAGCGTTGAAGATACAGGAGAGGAAGAGACCCAGTACTTC. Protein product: CSVEDTGEEETQYF.

CDR3 sequence: CASSQVDRGSNEQFF. CDR3 sequence (DNA): TGTGCCAGCAGCCAGGTAGACAGGGGTAGCAATGAGCAGTTCTTC. The rearrangement joins TRBV4-2 to TRBJ2-1; 8 bases are shared with TRBD1. This CDR3 is built from 15 residues. Germline lookup yields CDR1 LGHNA and CDR2 YNFKEQ. The V gene end was trimmed by 3 bases and the J gene end by 6 bases; junction bases not matched to a gene: 7.

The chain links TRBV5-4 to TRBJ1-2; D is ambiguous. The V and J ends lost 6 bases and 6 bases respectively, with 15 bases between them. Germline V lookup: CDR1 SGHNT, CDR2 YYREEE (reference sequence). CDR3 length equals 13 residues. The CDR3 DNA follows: TGTGCCAGCACTGGGCCCGAAAGGAATGGCTACACCTTC. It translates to CASTGPERNGYTF. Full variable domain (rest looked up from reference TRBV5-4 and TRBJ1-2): ETGVTQSPTHLIKTRGQQVTLRCSSQSGHNTVSWYQQALGQGPQFIFQYYREEENGRGNFPPRFSGLQFPNYSSELNVNALELDDSALYLCASTGPERNGYTFGSGTRLTVV.

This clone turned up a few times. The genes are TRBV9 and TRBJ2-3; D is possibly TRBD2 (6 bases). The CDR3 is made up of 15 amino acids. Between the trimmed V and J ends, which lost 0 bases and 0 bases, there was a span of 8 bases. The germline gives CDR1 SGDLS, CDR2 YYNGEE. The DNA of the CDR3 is TGTGCCAGCAGCGTAGACGGGACTAGCACAGATACGCAGTATTTT. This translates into CASSVDGTSTDTQYF.

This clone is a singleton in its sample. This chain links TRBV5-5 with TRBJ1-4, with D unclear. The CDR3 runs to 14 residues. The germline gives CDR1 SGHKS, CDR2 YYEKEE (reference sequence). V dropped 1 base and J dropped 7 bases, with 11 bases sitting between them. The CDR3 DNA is TGTGCCAGCAGCTTGTTAGGGAGCCGTGAAAAACTGTTTTTT. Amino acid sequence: CASSLLGSREKLFF.

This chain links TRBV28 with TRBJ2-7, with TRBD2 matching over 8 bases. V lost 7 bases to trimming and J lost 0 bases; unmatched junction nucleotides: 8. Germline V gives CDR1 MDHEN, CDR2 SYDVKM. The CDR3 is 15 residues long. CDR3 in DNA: TGTGCCAGCATCCCTTCGGGGGGGCGCTCCTACGAGCAGTACTTC. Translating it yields CASIPSGGRSYEQYF.

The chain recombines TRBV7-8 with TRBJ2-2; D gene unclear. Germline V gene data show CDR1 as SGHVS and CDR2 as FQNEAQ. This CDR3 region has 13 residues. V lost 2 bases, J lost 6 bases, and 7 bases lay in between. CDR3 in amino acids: CASSLRVAGELFF. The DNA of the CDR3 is TGTGCCAGCAGCTTACGCGTAGCCGGGGAGCTGTTTTTT.

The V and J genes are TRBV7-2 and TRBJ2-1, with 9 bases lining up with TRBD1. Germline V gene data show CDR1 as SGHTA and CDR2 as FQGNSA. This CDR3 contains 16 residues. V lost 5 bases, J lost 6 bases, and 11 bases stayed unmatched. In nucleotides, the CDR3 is TGTGCCAGCAGCGTACAGGGGGCGCGAGTGACCAATGAGCAGTTCTTC. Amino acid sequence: CASSVQGARVTNEQFF.

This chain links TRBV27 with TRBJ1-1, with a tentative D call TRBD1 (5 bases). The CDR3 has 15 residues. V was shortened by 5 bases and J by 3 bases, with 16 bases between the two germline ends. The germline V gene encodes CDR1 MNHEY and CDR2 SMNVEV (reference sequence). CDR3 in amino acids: CASSDLTAGHTEAFF. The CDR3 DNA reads TGTGCCAGCAGTGACCTAACGGCGGGGCACACTGAAGCTTTCTTT.

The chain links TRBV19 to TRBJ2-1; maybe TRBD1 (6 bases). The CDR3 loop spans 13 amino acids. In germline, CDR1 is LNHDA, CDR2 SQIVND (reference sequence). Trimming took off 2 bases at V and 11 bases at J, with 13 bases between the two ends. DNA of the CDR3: TGTGCCAGTAGTATACCGACAGGCTCCCAGCAGTTCTTC. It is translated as CASSIPTGSQQFF.

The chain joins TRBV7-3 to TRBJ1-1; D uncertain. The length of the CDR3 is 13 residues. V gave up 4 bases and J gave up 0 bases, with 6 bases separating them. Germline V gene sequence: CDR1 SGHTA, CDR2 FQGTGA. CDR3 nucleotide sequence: TGTGCCAGCAGCTCGTCTATGAACACTGAAGCTTTCTTT. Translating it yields CASSSSMNTEAFF.

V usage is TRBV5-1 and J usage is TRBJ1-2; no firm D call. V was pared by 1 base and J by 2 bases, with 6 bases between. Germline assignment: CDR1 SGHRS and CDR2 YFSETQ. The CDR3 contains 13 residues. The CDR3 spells CASSLTSNYGYTF. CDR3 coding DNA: TGCGCCAGCAGCTTGACTTCGAACTATGGCTACACCTTC.

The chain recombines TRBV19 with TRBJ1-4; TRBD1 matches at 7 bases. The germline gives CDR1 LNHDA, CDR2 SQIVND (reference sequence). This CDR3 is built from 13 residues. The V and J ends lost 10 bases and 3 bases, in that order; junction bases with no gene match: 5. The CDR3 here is CATTGTANEKLFF. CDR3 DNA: TGTGCCACGACCGGGACAGCTAATGAAAAACTGTTTTTT.

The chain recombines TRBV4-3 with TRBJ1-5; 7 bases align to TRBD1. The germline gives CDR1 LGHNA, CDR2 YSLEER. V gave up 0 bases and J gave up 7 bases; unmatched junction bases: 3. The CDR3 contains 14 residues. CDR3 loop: CASSQDRGEQPQHF. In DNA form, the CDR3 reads TGCGCCAGCAGCCAAGACAGGGGGGAACAGCCCCAGCATTTT.

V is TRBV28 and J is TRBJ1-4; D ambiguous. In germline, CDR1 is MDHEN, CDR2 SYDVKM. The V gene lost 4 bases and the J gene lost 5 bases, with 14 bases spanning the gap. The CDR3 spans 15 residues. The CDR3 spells CASSSTGRKNEKLFF. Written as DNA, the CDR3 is TGTGCCAGCAGTTCCACCGGGAGGAAAAATGAAAAACTGTTTTTT.

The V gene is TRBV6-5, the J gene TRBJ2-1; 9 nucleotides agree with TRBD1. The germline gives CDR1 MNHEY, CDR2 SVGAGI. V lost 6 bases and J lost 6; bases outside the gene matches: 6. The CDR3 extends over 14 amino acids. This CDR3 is CASSLDRGGNEQFF. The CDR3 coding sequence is TGTGCCAGCAGCCTAGACAGGGGGGGCAATGAGCAGTTCTTC.

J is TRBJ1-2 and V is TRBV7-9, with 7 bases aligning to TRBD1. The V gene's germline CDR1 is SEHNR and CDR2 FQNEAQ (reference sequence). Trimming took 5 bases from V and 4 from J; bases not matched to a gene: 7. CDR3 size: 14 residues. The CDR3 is CASSRRTGGYGYTF. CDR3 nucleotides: TGTGCCAGCAGCCGACGGACAGGTGGCTATGGCTACACCTTC.

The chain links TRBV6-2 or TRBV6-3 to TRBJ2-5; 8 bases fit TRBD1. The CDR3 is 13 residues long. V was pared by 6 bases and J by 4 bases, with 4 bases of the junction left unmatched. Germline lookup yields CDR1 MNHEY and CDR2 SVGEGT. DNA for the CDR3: TGTGCCAGCAGCAGGGGGCCGGGAGAGACCCAGTACTTC. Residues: CASSRGPGETQYF.

DNA for the CDR3: TGTGCCAGCAGCTTAGGGGCGGGATTGGCCACCGGGGAGCTGTTTTTT. This sequence encodes CASSLGAGLATGELFF. The rearrangement uses TRBV28 and TRBJ2-2; D might be TRBD2 (6 bases). Trimming took 6 bases from V and 4 from J, leaving 18 bases between them. The CDR3 extends over 16 amino acids. Germline V gives CDR1 MDHEN, CDR2 SYDVKM.

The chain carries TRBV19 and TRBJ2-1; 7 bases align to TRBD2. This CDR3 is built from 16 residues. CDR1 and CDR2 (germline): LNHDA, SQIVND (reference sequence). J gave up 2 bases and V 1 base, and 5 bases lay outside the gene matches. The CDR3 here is CASSIVPAGTYNEQFF. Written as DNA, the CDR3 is TGTGCCAGTAGTATAGTTCCAGCGGGAACCTACAATGAGCAGTTCTTC.

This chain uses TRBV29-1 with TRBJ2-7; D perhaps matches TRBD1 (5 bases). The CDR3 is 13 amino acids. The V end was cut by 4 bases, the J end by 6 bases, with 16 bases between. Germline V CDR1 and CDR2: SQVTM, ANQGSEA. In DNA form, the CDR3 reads TGCAGCGTTGGAAGGGGTGTACTCAGCGAGCAGTACTTC. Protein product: CSVGRGVLSEQYF.

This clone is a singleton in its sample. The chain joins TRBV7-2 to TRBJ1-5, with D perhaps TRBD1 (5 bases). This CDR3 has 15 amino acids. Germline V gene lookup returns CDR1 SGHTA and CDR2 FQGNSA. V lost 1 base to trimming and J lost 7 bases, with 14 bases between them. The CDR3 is CASSLVPGKGQPQHF. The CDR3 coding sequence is TGTGCCAGCAGCTTAGTCCCAGGGAAGGGGCAGCCCCAGCATTTT.